A selection of T cell receptor beta chains follows, all from one sample in a study of T cell changes during pregnancy in multiple sclerosis. Assay used: immunoSEQ multiplex PCR; TCRdb lists only in-frame clones, some missing. The table has tens of thousands of clones, 94% seen once; the top ten hold around 0.91%. Material: peripheral blood, obtained in the second trimester of pregnancy. The receptor source for this set is a female donor in good health, enrolled as a control in a pregnancy study. The CDR3 runs from the conserved cysteine through the conserved F or W. The D gene is left open where the match is weak.

v_call: TRBV11-2; d_call: -; j_call: TRBJ2-1; cdr3_length: 11; cdr3_aa: CASSTKNEQFF
v_call: TRBV5-6; d_call: TRBD2; j_call: TRBJ2-3; cdr3_length: 16; cdr3_aa: CASIHGRGPRRDTQYF
v_call: TRBV6-5; d_call: TRBD1; j_call: TRBJ1-2; cdr3_length: 15; cdr3_aa: CASSYDRDSRYGYTF
v_call: TRBV6-4; d_call: TRBD1; j_call: TRBJ1-1; cdr3_length: 14; cdr3_aa: CASSVDRVNTEAFF
v_call: TRBV27; d_call: TRBD1; j_call: TRBJ1-5; cdr3_length: 13; cdr3_aa: CASSPDRFQPQHF
v_call: TRBV5-4; d_call: TRBD1; j_call: TRBJ1-1; cdr3_length: 15; cdr3_aa: CASSPTRGPNTEAFF
v_call: TRBV7-2; d_call: TRBD2; j_call: TRBJ2-3; cdr3_length: 19; cdr3_aa: CASSLGLAGGRAAVDTQYF
v_call: TRBV29-1; d_call: TRBD2; j_call: TRBJ2-1; cdr3_length: 13; cdr3_aa: CSVERREDNEQFF
v_call: TRBV5-1; d_call: -; j_call: TRBJ2-7; cdr3_length: 16; cdr3_aa: CASRYMAGETLYEQYF
v_call: TRBV16; d_call: -; j_call: TRBJ1-4; cdr3_length: 12; cdr3_aa: CASSQSLEKLFF
v_call: TRBV28; d_call: TRBD2; j_call: TRBJ2-7; cdr3_length: 14; cdr3_aa: CASSLSAGVGEQYF
v_call: TRBV7-9; d_call: -; j_call: TRBJ2-2; cdr3_length: 17; cdr3_aa: CASSLGAPSSNTGELFF
v_call: TRBV20-1; d_call: -; j_call: TRBJ1-4; cdr3_length: 11; cdr3_aa: CSARVRGGLFF
v_call: TRBV5-4; d_call: -; j_call: TRBJ2-7; cdr3_length: 13; cdr3_aa: CASSLRGTYEQYF
v_call: TRBV2; d_call: -; j_call: TRBJ1-4; cdr3_length: 15; cdr3_aa: CASSGAAATNEKLFF
v_call: TRBV30; d_call: TRBD1; j_call: TRBJ1-4; cdr3_length: 13; cdr3_aa: CACSGTGPGELFF
v_call: TRBV27; d_call: -; j_call: TRBJ2-7; cdr3_length: 15; cdr3_aa: CASSLSLESSYEQYF
v_call: TRBV6-5; d_call: -; j_call: TRBJ1-1; cdr3_length: 14; cdr3_aa: CASSYGGEGTEAFF
v_call: TRBV10-2; d_call: TRBD1; j_call: TRBJ1-4; cdr3_length: 16; cdr3_aa: CASRTGTGGRNEKLFF
v_call: TRBV4-2; d_call: -; j_call: TRBJ2-3; cdr3_length: 14; cdr3_aa: CASSQGVSLGTQYF
v_call: TRBV7-8; d_call: -; j_call: TRBJ2-2; cdr3_length: 15; cdr3_aa: CASSRRDLGTGELFF
v_call: TRBV2; d_call: -; j_call: TRBJ2-7; cdr3_length: 13; cdr3_aa: CASSYGTGYEQYF
v_call: TRBV29-1; d_call: -; j_call: TRBJ2-1; cdr3_length: 14; cdr3_aa: CSVEPGKTYNEQFF
v_call: TRBV5-1; d_call: TRBD1; j_call: TRBJ2-3; cdr3_length: 16; cdr3_aa: CASSSYRDSRSDTQYF
v_call: TRBV6-5; d_call: TRBD1; j_call: TRBJ1-1; cdr3_length: 15; cdr3_aa: CASSYLDRVNTEAFF
v_call: TRBV7-6; d_call: TRBD2; j_call: TRBJ2-1; cdr3_length: 16; cdr3_aa: CASSLVVSGSNNEQFF
v_call: TRBV9; d_call: -; j_call: TRBJ2-3; cdr3_length: 14; cdr3_aa: CASSVAPSRDTQYF
v_call: TRBV6-1; d_call: -; j_call: TRBJ1-5; cdr3_length: 14; cdr3_aa: CASSEGDSNQPQHF
v_call: TRBV10-3; d_call: TRBD1; j_call: TRBJ2-5; cdr3_length: 15; cdr3_aa: CAISAGQGDWETQYF
v_call: TRBV7-6; d_call: -; j_call: TRBJ1-2; cdr3_length: 14; cdr3_aa: CASSLDGGGYGYTF
v_call: TRBV7-9; d_call: -; j_call: TRBJ2-5; cdr3_length: 13; cdr3_aa: CASSPSSQETQYF
v_call: TRBV18; d_call: -; j_call: TRBJ2-3; cdr3_length: 15; cdr3_aa: CASSGEQGITDTQYF
v_call: TRBV30; d_call: -; j_call: TRBJ2-1; cdr3_length: 15; cdr3_aa: CAWTPDSYSYNEQFF
v_call: TRBV5-6; d_call: -; j_call: TRBJ2-7; cdr3_length: 18; cdr3_aa: CASSLFRVLAEGSYEQYF
v_call: TRBV2; d_call: TRBD2; j_call: TRBJ2-7; cdr3_length: 12; cdr3_aa: CASRGGDYEQYF
v_call: TRBV2; d_call: TRBD2; j_call: TRBJ2-3; cdr3_length: 16; cdr3_aa: CASSTGGSSPPDTQYF
v_call: TRBV11-2; d_call: TRBD1; j_call: TRBJ2-7; cdr3_length: 16; cdr3_aa: CASSLVSVYSGGEQYF
v_call: TRBV28; d_call: -; j_call: TRBJ2-7; cdr3_length: 14; cdr3_aa: CASRSGQPTYEQYF
v_call: TRBV5-1; d_call: -; j_call: TRBJ2-1; cdr3_length: 13; cdr3_aa: CASSSGFYNEQFF
v_call: TRBV7-8; d_call: -; j_call: TRBJ2-1; cdr3_length: 15; cdr3_aa: CASSLVSSVGNEQFF
v_call: TRBV5-1; d_call: TRBD2; j_call: -; cdr3_length: 20; cdr3_aa: CASSSGIGGTSGIFYYEQYF
v_call: TRBV28; d_call: -; j_call: TRBJ2-1; cdr3_length: 12; cdr3_aa: CASGGSYNEQFF
v_call: TRBV6-5; d_call: -; j_call: TRBJ1-4; cdr3_length: 15; cdr3_aa: CASSYFGTGNEKLFF
v_call: TRBV6-5; d_call: -; j_call: TRBJ1-5; cdr3_length: 14; cdr3_aa: CASTESHPSATQHF